The 23 T cell receptor beta chains listed next were all sequenced from one sample in a study of CD4 T cells in relation to SARS-CoV-2 and coronaviruses. Measured with immunoSEQ multiplex PCR; TCRdb has only the in-frame clones, and not every one. The repertoire holds about 22,000 clones, about 79% seen once, with around an eighth in the top ten. Unexposed donor CD4+ T cells date from about 2011-2018, before the COVID-19 pandemic. CD4+ T cells were isolated from the cells after around 11 days of culture. These receptors' antigens are unknown. Sequences were obtained from CD4+ T cells from PBMCs, cultured in vitro. The receptors stem from a human donor in good health.

J is TRBJ2-7 and V is TRBV20-1, with D unresolved. Germline V gene sequence: CDR1 DFQATT, CDR2 SNEGSKA (reference sequence). V dropped 2 bases and J dropped 7 bases, with 6 bases sitting between them. This CDR3 contains 10 residues. CDR3 loop: CSARMREQYF. The CDR3 nucleotides are TGCAGTGCTAGAATGAGGGAGCAGTACTTC.

This clone occurred once. The J gene is TRBJ2-7, the V gene TRBV6-1, with 9 positions matching TRBD2. Losses at the gene ends were 1 base for V and 2 bases for J; bases not matched to a gene: 6. The CDR3 is 16 amino acids. Germline V gene data show CDR1 as MNHNS and CDR2 as SASEGT. CDR3 nucleotides: TGTGCCAGCAGTGAAGGGCAGGCTAGCGGGACCTACGAGCAGTACTTC. Protein product: CASSEGQASGTYEQYF.

This sequence joins TRBV3-1 (or the pseudogene TRBV3-2) and TRBJ2-4; TRBD2 might be the D (5 bases). The CDR3 spans 12 residues. V was cut by 5 bases and J by 6 bases, with 8 bases left in between. Germline-derived CDR1 and CDR2 are LGHDT and YNNKEL (reference sequence). The chain's CDR3 is CASSSEGNIQYF. DNA of the CDR3: TGTGCCAGCAGCTCCGAGGGAAACATTCAGTACTTC.

The genes are TRBV7-6 and TRBJ1-3; D perhaps matches TRBD1 (6 bases). CDR1 is SGHVS, CDR2 FNYEAQ, per germline. CDR3 length: 16 residues. With 0 bases removed from V and 4 bases from J, the gap between germline ends came to 13 bases. The CDR3 DNA reads as TGTGCCAGCAGCTTAGCGCGTGTTACAGGGGGAAACACCATATATTTT. It specifies CASSLARVTGGNTIYF.

Judged by abundance, this clone is large. The chain employs TRBV5-1 and TRBJ1-1, with D hard to call. The CDR3 has 15 residues. Trimming cost V 0 bases and J 1 base, with 10 bases left between them. Germline V gene lookup returns CDR1 SGHRS and CDR2 YFSETQ. In DNA form, the CDR3 reads TGCGCCAGCAGCTTGGCGGGCGCCGGGAACACTGAAGCTTTCTTT. It specifies CASSLAGAGNTEAFF.

This chain links TRBV11-2 with TRBJ2-6; TRBD2 aligns across 11 bases. The CDR3 is 17 residues long. Germline loops: CDR1 SGHAT, CDR2 FQNNGV. J was trimmed by 0 bases and V by 6 bases; bases with no gene match: 4. In nucleotides, the CDR3 is TGTGCCAGCAGTCCGGGACTAGCGGCCTCTGGGGCCAACGTCCTGACTTTC. It codes for CASSPGLAASGANVLTF.

This chain connects TRBV13 to TRBJ2-7; 7 bases are a match to TRBD2. V shed 5 bases and J 7 bases; nucleotides not matched to a gene: 11. The CDR3 extends over 14 amino acids. Per the germline V gene, CDR1 is PRHDT and CDR2 is FYEKMQ (reference sequence). DNA for the CDR3: TGTGCCAGCAGCCCGACTAGCCGGTGGGGGGAGCAGTACTTC. Amino acids: CASSPTSRWGEQYF.

This clone occurred a few times. The rearrangement uses TRBV25-1 and TRBJ1-2; a weak D match, TRBD1 (6 bases). The CDR3 runs to 11 residues. Per the germline V gene, CDR1 is MGHDK and CDR2 is SYGVNS. V was pared by 7 bases and J by 7 bases, with 10 bases between. The CDR3 loop reads CASTPGVGYTF. DNA for the CDR3: TGTGCCAGCACCCCAGGGGTTGGCTACACCTTC.

J is TRBJ1-1 and V is TRBV5-1, with no clear D. This CDR3 spans 13 amino acids. The germline V gene encodes CDR1 SGHRS and CDR2 YFSETQ. Trimming removed 0 bases at V and 4 bases at J, with 7 bases between. CDR3 in amino acids: CASSLAGVTEAFF. CDR3 sequence (DNA): TGCGCCAGCAGCTTGGCCGGGGTCACTGAAGCTTTCTTT.

The genes are TRBV5-1 and TRBJ2-3, with TRBD1 as a possible D gene (5 bases). CDR1 and CDR2 (germline): SGHRS, YFSETQ. The CDR3 is 15 amino acids. The germline V and J ends were trimmed by 3 bases and 2 bases, with 13 bases remaining between them. The CDR3 spells CASSSSQGTTDTQYF. The CDR3, as DNA: TGCGCCAGCAGCTCTTCTCAGGGAACCACAGATACGCAGTATTTT.

The chain carries TRBV7-9 and TRBJ1-1; TRBD1 might be the D (5 bases). The V gene's germline CDR1 is SEHNR and CDR2 FQNEAQ (reference sequence). This CDR3 region has 14 residues. The ends were cut back, 4 bases at V and 2 bases at J, with 11 bases in the middle. The CDR3 coding sequence is TGTGCCAGCAGCTGGGGGACGGCAAACACTGAAGCTTTCTTT. It translates to CASSWGTANTEAFF. The full variable domain, its missing parts supplied by reference TRBV7-9 and TRBJ1-1, is DTGVSQNPRHKITKRGQNVTFRCDPISEHNRLYWYRQTLGQGPEFLTYFQNEAQLEKSRLLSDRFSAERPKGSFSTLEIQRTEQGDSAMYLCASSWGTANTEAFFGQGTRLTVV.

J is TRBJ2-5 and V is TRBV18; no firm D call. The CDR3 consists of 14 residues. Germline CDR1 reads KGHSH; CDR2 reads LQKENI. V gave up 2 bases and J gave up 2 bases, with 9 bases separating them. CDR3 residues: CASSPFAAQETQYF. The CDR3 DNA is TGTGCCAGCTCACCATTCGCGGCTCAAGAGACCCAGTACTTC.

This clone was observed a handful of times. V usage is TRBV19 and J usage is TRBJ2-1; the D gene is possibly TRBD1 (6 bases). Trimming took 5 bases from V and 9 from J, leaving 14 bases between them. The germline V gene has CDR1 LNHDA and CDR2 SQIVND (reference sequence). The CDR3 covers 13 residues. For the CDR3, the DNA is TGTGCCAGTAGTTTACAGGGTCAGCCTGAGCAGTTCTTC. Translated, it gives CASSLQGQPEQFF.

The sample holds a few counts of this clone. The rearrangement joins TRBV5-8 to TRBJ1-5; unclear D gene. The CDR3 is made up of 13 amino acids. In germline, CDR1 is SGHTS, CDR2 YDEGEE. V shed 2 bases and J shed 3 bases, with 6 bases lying between them. CDR3 bases: TGTGCCAGCAGCTTAGGGCTCAATCAGCCCCAGCATTTT. This sequence encodes CASSLGLNQPQHF.

The V call is TRBV2, the J call TRBJ1-1; no firm D call. The length of the CDR3 is 13 residues. V was shortened by 7 bases and J by 0 bases, with 9 bases between the two germline ends. Germline CDR1 SNHLY, CDR2 FYNNEI. The CDR3 is CASKGEVNTEAFF. Here the CDR3 DNA reads TGTGCCAGCAAGGGTGAGGTGAACACTGAAGCTTTCTTT.

This chain uses TRBV5-1 with TRBJ1-4; D ambiguous. CDR3 size: 17 residues. The germline V gene encodes CDR1 SGHRS and CDR2 YFSETQ. Trimming cost V 4 bases and J 3 bases, with 19 bases left between them. The CDR3 DNA reads as TGCGCCAGCAGCCCTGGCAGCAACCCGGCGGCTAATGAAAAACTGTTTTTT. It is translated as CASSPGSNPAANEKLFF.

DNA for the CDR3: TGTGCCAGCAGTTACTCGGGACGGAGCCATGAAGCTTTCTTT. It translates to CASSYSGRSHEAFF. J is TRBJ1-1 and V is TRBV6-2 or TRBV6-3, with D tentatively TRBD1 (5 bases). The V and J ends lost 0 bases and 7 bases respectively, with 12 bases between them. The CDR3 runs 14 residues. From germline, CDR1 is MNHEY and CDR2 SVGEGT.

This clone is a singleton in its sample. The V call is TRBV19, the J call TRBJ2-5; D possibly uses TRBD1 or TRBD2 (7 bases each). This CDR3 contains 15 residues. Germline V CDR1 and CDR2: LNHDA, SQIVND (reference sequence). Trimming left V 4 bases short and J 4 bases short, with 16 bases between. CDR3 sequence reads: CASSTTTGRGETQYF. In nucleotides, the CDR3 is TGTGCCAGTAGTACAACGACAGGGAGGGGAGAGACCCAGTACTTC.

The V and J genes are TRBV6-5 and TRBJ1-1; D gene uncertain. V was cut by 7 bases and J by 0 bases, with 12 bases left in between. Germline-derived CDR1 and CDR2 are MNHEY and SVGAGI. The CDR3 extends over 14 amino acids. This CDR3 reads CASIGIFLNTEAFF. The DNA of the CDR3 is TGTGCCAGCATAGGCATTTTCTTGAACACTGAAGCTTTCTTT.

The chain joins TRBV6-5 to TRBJ2-5; 7 bases agree with TRBD1. The CDR3 runs to 13 residues. V lost 11 bases, J lost 3 bases, and 9 bases stayed unmatched. Germline CDR1 is MNHEY and CDR2 is SVGAGI. The CDR3 bases are TGTGCCTCCAAGGGAACAGGGGAAGAGACCCAGTACTTC. Residues: CASKGTGEETQYF.

V usage is TRBV5-1 and J usage is TRBJ1-6, with TRBD1 matching over 9 bases. There are 14 residues in the CDR3. Germline assignment: CDR1 SGHRS and CDR2 YFSETQ. The ends lost 4 bases at V and 7 bases at J; junction bases unmatched: 3. CDR3 loop: CASSPGTGNSPLHF. For the CDR3, the DNA is TGCGCCAGCAGCCCCGGGACAGGGAATTCACCCCTCCACTTT.

As concerns this clone: The junction departs from the called germline gene at one end, perhaps through a read error. The J gene is TRBJ1-1, the V gene TRBV4-2; the D is unclear. Germline V CDR1 and CDR2: LGHNA, YNFKEQ. CDR3 length equals 11 residues. The CDR3 spells CASGQATEAFF. The CDR3 bases are TGTGCCAGCGGCCAGGCCACTGAAGCTTTCTTT.

The chain joins TRBV28 to TRBJ2-7; D is uncertain. CDR1 is MDHEN, CDR2 SYDVKM, per germline. The CDR3 contains 14 residues. V dropped 6 bases and J dropped 6 bases, with 18 bases sitting between them. CDR3 nucleotide sequence: TGTGCCAGCAGCCCCGACTCCGACTTGCCCGAGCAGTACTTC. Residues: CASSPDSDLPEQYF.